What follows are 18 T cell receptor beta chains derived from one specimen sequenced in a study of graft-versus-host responses after intestinal transplantation. Clones were sequenced by immunoSEQ multiplex PCR, and TCRdb holds only the in-frame ones, with some missing. The sample has 40,000 or so clones; less than 90% are singletons. Sequences were derived from PBMCs, sampled about 38 months after transplant. Receptors originate from a human patient who received an intestinal transplant, so some T cells may come from the graft donor.

This chain uses TRBV23-1 with TRBJ1-1; possible D gene TRBD1, 5 bases. TRBV23-1 has ORF status, its function being uncertain. The CDR3 is made up of 14 amino acids. Trimming left V 4 bases short and J 5 bases short, with 14 bases between. The DNA of the CDR3 is TGCGCCAGCAGTCGGACAAACGGGTGGACTGAAGCTTTCTTT. Translation: CASSRTNGWTEAFF.

The chain has TRBV7-9 and TRBJ1-1; weak D call: TRBD1 (5 bases). The CDR3 loop spans 14 amino acids. The germline V gene encodes CDR1 SEHNR and CDR2 FQNEAQ (reference sequence). Trimming cost V 4 bases and J 1 base, with 10 bases left between them. The DNA of the CDR3 is TGTGCCAGCAGCTCACCGGGACGGAACACTGAAGCTTTCTTT. The encoded protein is CASSSPGRNTEAFF. Based on the CDR3 plus reference TRBV7-9 and TRBJ1-1, the full variable domain is DTGVSQNPRHKITKRGQNVTFRCDPISEHNRLYWYRQTLGQGPEFLTYFQNEAQLEKSRLLSDRFSAERPKGSFSTLEIQRTEQGDSAMYLCASSSPGRNTEAFFGQGTRLTVV.

The chain has TRBV2 and TRBJ2-5; D might be TRBD2 (7 bases). Deletions cut 7 bases from V and 1 base from J, with 16 bases between. Germline V gene data show CDR1 as SNHLY and CDR2 as FYNNEI. CDR3 length: 15 residues. The CDR3 loop is CASNQGRAVQETQYF. Written as DNA, the CDR3 is TGTGCCAGCAATCAGGGGAGGGCCGTCCAAGAGACCCAGTACTTC.

The chain employs TRBV6-6 and TRBJ2-1, with D possibly called TRBD1 or TRBD2 (5 bases each). Trimming stripped 6 bases from V and 9 bases from J, with 9 bases between. From germline, CDR1 is MNHNY and CDR2 SVGAGI (reference sequence). The CDR3 is 11 amino acids. CDR3 bases: TGTGCCAGCAGCTACGGGGCTGAGCAGTTCTTC. Residues: CASSYGAEQFF.

This clone came up once. V gene TRBV10-2 combines with J gene TRBJ1-1, with a weak D call TRBD1 (6 bases). The CDR3 consists of 13 residues. CDR1 and CDR2 from the germline V gene are WSHSY and SAAADI. V dropped 7 bases and J dropped 3 bases, with 12 bases sitting between them. The CDR3 bases are TGCGCCAGCAAGGGGGGAGGTGACACTGAAGCTTTCTTT. Residues: CASKGGGDTEAFF.

This chain links TRBV6-5 with TRBJ2-6; 8 bases are a match to TRBD1. The germline gives CDR1 MNHEY, CDR2 SVGAGI. The CDR3 has 15 amino acids. V was pared by 8 bases and J by 1 base, with 4 bases of the junction left unmatched. The CDR3 loop is CASAYRGSGANVLTF. In DNA form, the CDR3 reads TGTGCCAGCGCATACAGGGGGTCTGGGGCCAACGTCCTGACTTTC.

V gene TRBV4-2 combines with J gene TRBJ1-1, with a tentative D call TRBD1 (6 bases). The CDR3 sequence is 13 residues long. V lost 0 bases to trimming and J lost 8 bases, with 10 bases between them. Germline CDR1 is LGHNA and CDR2 is YNFKEQ. CDR3 bases: TGTGCCAGCAGCCAAGAAAGGACAGTAGAAGCTTTCTTT. This encodes CASSQERTVEAFF.

This clone was counted only a few times. The chain is built from TRBV4-1 and TRBJ2-4, with 10 bases that match TRBD1. Germline assignment: CDR1 MGHRA and CDR2 YSYEKL. J was trimmed by 5 bases and V by 0 bases; bases with no gene match: 4. This CDR3 spans 16 amino acids. DNA for the CDR3: TGCGCCAGCAGCCAAGATCGCGGGACAGGGGAAAACATTCAGTACTTC. Encoded protein: CASSQDRGTGENIQYF.

This clone was found a few times. The CDR3 region is CASSFTSGRGTQYF. For the CDR3, the DNA is TGTGCCAGCAGTTTTACTAGCGGGAGGGGTACGCAGTATTTT. The chain uses TRBV2 and TRBJ2-3; 13 positions match TRBD2. The V gene's germline CDR1 is SNHLY and CDR2 FYNNEI. This CDR3 spans 14 amino acids. V lost 5 bases to trimming and J lost 8 bases; unmatched junction nucleotides: 4.

This sequence joins TRBV27 and TRBJ2-1; 7 nucleotides align to TRBD2. Germline loops: CDR1 MNHEY, CDR2 SMNVEV (reference sequence). This CDR3 is built from 18 residues. The V gene end was trimmed by 4 bases and the J gene end by 6 bases; junction bases not matched to a gene: 18. CDR3 loop: CASSSPGGIGSLRNEQFF. CDR3 in DNA: TGTGCCAGCAGTTCACCCGGGGGGATCGGGAGTTTACGCAATGAGCAGTTCTTC.

The gene calls are TRBV2 and TRBJ1-4; no firm D call. Germline V CDR1 and CDR2: SNHLY, FYNNEI. V lost 0 bases and J lost 2, with 10 bases in between. This CDR3 has 16 amino acids. CDR3 DNA sequence: TGTGCCAGCAGTGAAGCGCTCCAACAGACTAATGAAAAACTGTTTTTT. Encoded protein: CASSEALQQTNEKLFF.

This chain uses TRBV19 with TRBJ1-5, with D possibly TRBD1 on 5 matching bases. The germline V and J ends were trimmed by 5 bases and 1 base, with 18 bases remaining between them. The length of the CDR3 is 17 residues. The germline V gene has CDR1 LNHDA and CDR2 SQIVND (reference sequence). The CDR3 here is CASSSSRGERSNQPQHF. The CDR3 DNA follows: TGTGCCAGTAGTTCCAGTAGGGGCGAAAGGAGCAATCAGCCCCAGCATTTT.

The CDR3 loop reads CASSEGDSGLYGYTF. Here the CDR3 DNA reads TGTGCCAGCAGTGAAGGGGACAGTGGGCTCTATGGCTACACCTTC. The chain carries TRBV2 and TRBJ1-2; TRBD1 aligns across 7 bases. From germline, CDR1 is SNHLY and CDR2 FYNNEI. J was trimmed by 4 bases and V by 1 base; bases with no gene match: 6. There are 15 residues in the CDR3.

This chain joins TRBV5-1 and TRBJ2-7, with unresolved D. Germline CDR1 reads SGHRS; CDR2 reads YFSETQ. V gave up 4 bases and J gave up 6 bases, with 11 bases separating them. This CDR3 region has 12 residues. DNA for the CDR3: TGCGCCAGCAGCGCGAACAGCTGCGAGCAGTACTTC. Its protein is CASSANSCEQYF. Variable domain in full (rest from reference TRBV5-1 and TRBJ2-7): KAGVTQTPRYLIKTRGQQVTLSCSPISGHRSVSWYQQTPGQGLQFLFEYFSETQRNKGNFPGRFSGRQFSNSRSEMNVSTLELGDSALYLCASSANSCEQYFGPGTRLTVT.

The V call is TRBV9, the J call TRBJ1-1, with TRBD1 matching 7 bases. The CDR3 sequence is 17 residues long. The V gene end was trimmed by 0 bases and the J gene end by 5 bases; junction bases not matched to a gene: 13. Germline V lookup: CDR1 SGDLS, CDR2 YYNGEE. CDR3: CASSVDSSQGVRTEAFF. CDR3 DNA sequence: TGTGCCAGCAGCGTAGACTCAAGTCAGGGGGTGAGGACTGAAGCTTTCTTT. The full variable domain, its missing parts supplied by reference TRBV9 and TRBJ1-1, is DSGVTQTPKHLITATGQRVTLRCSPRSGDLSVYWYQQSLDQGLQFLIQYYNGEERAKGNILERFSAQQFPDLHSELNLSSLELGDSALYFCASSVDSSQGVRTEAFFGQGTRLTVV.

Comments on this clone: The same CDR3 also results from other DNA sequences found in this sample. This rearrangement joins TRBV28 to TRBJ1-4, with D uncertain. Per the germline V gene, CDR1 is MDHEN and CDR2 is SYDVKM. CDR3 length: 16 amino acids. V lost 7 bases and J 4 bases, leaving 19 bases between the germline ends. The CDR3 protein is CASTPGRAAYNEKLFF. CDR3 nucleotides: TGTGCCAGCACTCCCGGACGCGCAGCCTATAATGAAAAACTGTTTTTT.

The chain is built from TRBV4-2 and TRBJ2-1; 7 bases are a match to TRBD2. Trimming removed 0 bases from V and 8 bases from J; junction bases left unmatched: 10. CDR3 length: 16 residues. Germline lookup yields CDR1 LGHNA and CDR2 YNFKEQ. CDR3 residues: CASSQEGVAGVDEQFF. The CDR3 nucleotides read TGTGCCAGCAGCCAAGAGGGGGTAGCGGGCGTTGATGAGCAGTTCTTC.

The gene calls are TRBV6-6 and TRBJ1-2; D is unclear. The ends were cut back, 0 bases at V and 4 bases at J, with 9 bases in the middle. This CDR3 is 14 amino acids long. CDR1 and CDR2 from the germline V gene are MNHNY and SVGAGI (reference sequence). CDR3 sequence: CASSYSAAIYGYTF. DNA of the CDR3: TGTGCCAGCAGTTACTCGGCGGCGATCTATGGCTACACCTTC.